This T cell receptor beta chain was recorded in a study of monozygotic twins with inflammatory bowel disease. UMIs containing a 6-nucleotide sample barcode were added via template switching. One entry per CDR3 protein, without DNA, is what TCRdb gives after re-calling the 5' RACE reads. In total, the table holds about 330,000 distinct CDR3 sequences. Germline CDR1 and CDR2: SEHNR and FQNEAQ (reference sequence). The CDR3 runs 15 residues. The V gene is TRBV7-9, the J gene TRBJ1-1. Sequencing was done on a sample of blood. The sequence derives from a human donor with ulcerative colitis or Crohn's disease, or a healthy co-twin of an affected twin (not recorded which). The CDR3 here is CASSPPERLNTEAFF.